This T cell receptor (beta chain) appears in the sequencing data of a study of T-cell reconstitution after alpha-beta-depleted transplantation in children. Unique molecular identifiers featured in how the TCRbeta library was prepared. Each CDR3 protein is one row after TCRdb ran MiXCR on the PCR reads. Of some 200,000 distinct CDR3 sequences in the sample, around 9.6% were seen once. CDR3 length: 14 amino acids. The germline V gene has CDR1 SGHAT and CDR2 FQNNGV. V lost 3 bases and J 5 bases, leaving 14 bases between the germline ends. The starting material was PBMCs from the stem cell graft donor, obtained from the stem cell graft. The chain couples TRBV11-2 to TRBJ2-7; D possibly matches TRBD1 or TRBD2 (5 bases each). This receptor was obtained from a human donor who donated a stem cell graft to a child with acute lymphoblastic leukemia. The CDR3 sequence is CASSFPPGHDEQYF. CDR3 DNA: TGTGCCAGCAGCTTCCCGCCGGGGCACGACGAGCAGTACTTC.